Listed below are T cell receptor beta chains from one sample, sequenced in a study of metastatic and nonmetastatic thyroid tumors. TCRdb re-analyzed the PCR reads through MiXCR. The sample yields about 30,000 clones, 20% to 25% seen once. The sample taken for sequencing was blood. The receptors here all came from a female donor with papillary thyroid cancer or a benign thyroid nodule (not recorded which). Some clones in this sample may be carry-over from other donors' samples. Each CDR3 is given with its conserved first and last residue. The D gene is left open where the match is weak. Size is omitted from some rows. Given values are once, few, many or a class for expanded clones.

>TRBV5-1|TRBJ2-1|many|TRBD2
CASSLVLAGGPGNEQFF
TGCGCCAGCAGCTTGGTACTAGCGGGAGGGCCGGGGAATGAGCAGTTCTTC
>TRBV7-9|TRBJ2-7|.|.
CATGRTISYEQYF
TGCGCCACCGGACGGACGATCTCCTACGAGCAGTACTTC
>TRBV7-2|TRBJ1-2|many|TRBD1
CASSLGGGGYGYTF
TGTGCCAGCAGCTTAGGAGGGGGCGGCTATGGCTACACCTTC
>TRBV4-1|TRBJ2-7|once|.
CASSQGNRRDEQYF
TGCGCCAGCAGCCAAGGAAATCGACGGGACGAGCAGTACTTC
>TRBV6-1|TRBJ2-1|many|TRBD1
CASSTAGQGRNEQFF
TGTGCCAGCAGTACCGCGGGACAGGGGCGCAATGAGCAGTTCTTC
>TRBV27|TRBJ2-2|many|.
CASSFRGGVLLSGELFF
TGTGCCAGCAGTTTTAGGGGGGGCGTCTTGTTGTCCGGGGAGCTGTTTTTT
>TRBV12-3/TRBV12-4|TRBJ2-7|.|.
CASSQRHGAWNEQYF
TGTGCCAGCAGTCAAAGGCATGGGGCTTGGAACGAGCAGTATTTC
>TRBV20-1|TRBJ1-6|many|.
CSARDTTYNSPLHF
TGCAGTGCTAGAGATACGACATATAATTCACCCCTCCACTTT
>TRBV6-2/TRBV6-3|TRBJ1-2|.|.
CDSSYGQNGYTF
TGTGACAGCAGTTACGGTCAGAATGGCTACACCTTC
>TRBV6-1|TRBJ1-1|many|.
CASRNSGGWAEAFF
TGTGCCAGCAGAAACTCAGGAGGTTGGGCTGAAGCTTTCTTT
>TRBV20-1|TRBJ2-5|.|TRBD2
CSAPGLAWSGETQYF
TGCAGTGCGCCGGGACTAGCGTGGAGTGGAGAGACCCAGTACTTC
>TRBV4-1|TRBJ2-1|.|.
CASSQDSLAGYNEQFF
TGCGCCAGCAGCCAAGATTCCCTAGCTGGTTACAATGAGCAGTTCTTC
>TRBV5-1|TRBJ2-3|.|.
CASRYLIGTDTQYF
TGCGCCAGCAGATATCTTATAGGCACAGATACGCAGTATTTT
>TRBV30|TRBJ2-7|many|TRBD1
CAWSSGTGDFYEQYF
TGTGCCTGGAGTTCCGGGACAGGGGATTTCTACGAGCAGTACTTC
>TRBV2|TRBJ2-5|.|TRBD2
CASSPRLAGPRYQETQYF
TGTGCCAGCAGTCCGCGACTAGCTGGGCCCCGATACCAAGAGACCCAGTACTTC
>TRBV11-2|TRBJ2-2|many|.
CASSSSNTGELFF
TGTGCCAGCAGCTCTTCGAACACCGGGGAGCTGTTTTTT
>TRBV6-2/TRBV6-3|TRBJ2-3|.|TRBD2
CASSYQSGGTDTQYF
TGTGCCAGCAGCTACCAGAGCGGGGGCACAGATACGCAGTATTTT
>TRBV7-6|TRBJ2-3|.|TRBD2
CASSNRVAGATDTQYF
TGTGCCAGCAGCAACCGGGTAGCGGGAGCGACAGATACGCAGTACTTT
>TRBV10-3|TRBJ1-5|.|.
CSISESVVLATGRQPQHF
TGCTCCATCAGTGAGTCGGTAGTCTTAGCCACCGGTCGTCAGCCCCAGCATTTT
>TRBV18|TRBJ1-3|many|.
CASSQNSDRSFGNTIYF
TGTGCCAGCTCACAAAATTCGGACAGAAGTTTTGGAAACACCATATATTTT
>TRBV9|TRBJ2-7|few|.
CASSPRGVEQYF
TGTGCCAGCAGCCCTAGAGGGGTCGAGCAGTACTTC
>TRBV19|TRBJ1-5|many|TRBD1
CASSNRQGYTNQPQHF
TGTGCCAGTAGTAACCGACAGGGATATACCAATCAGCCCCAGCATTTT
>TRBV7-2|TRBJ1-3|.|.
CASSSRDTGNTIYF
TGTGCCAGCAGCTCCCGGGACACTGGAAACACCATATATTTT
>TRBV30|TRBJ1-5|many|.
CAWSVSGFQPQHF
TGTGCCTGGAGTGTCTCAGGGTTTCAGCCCCAGCATTTT
>TRBV20-1|TRBJ1-1|many|.
CSATSFMNTEAFF
TGCAGTGCTACTAGCTTCATGAACACTGAAGCTTTCTTT
>TRBV24-1|TRBJ1-5|few|.
CATSDVVQDVNQPQHF
TGTGCCACCAGTGATGTCGTACAGGACGTCAATCAGCCCCAGCATTTT
>TRBV3-1|TRBJ2-1|many|.
CASSQDTLTYNEQFF
TGTGCCAGCAGCCAAGATACCCTCACCTACAATGAGCAGTTCTTC
>TRBV6-1|TRBJ2-3|many|TRBD2
CASSPTSADTQYF
TGTGCCAGCAGCCCAACTAGCGCAGATACGCAGTATTTT